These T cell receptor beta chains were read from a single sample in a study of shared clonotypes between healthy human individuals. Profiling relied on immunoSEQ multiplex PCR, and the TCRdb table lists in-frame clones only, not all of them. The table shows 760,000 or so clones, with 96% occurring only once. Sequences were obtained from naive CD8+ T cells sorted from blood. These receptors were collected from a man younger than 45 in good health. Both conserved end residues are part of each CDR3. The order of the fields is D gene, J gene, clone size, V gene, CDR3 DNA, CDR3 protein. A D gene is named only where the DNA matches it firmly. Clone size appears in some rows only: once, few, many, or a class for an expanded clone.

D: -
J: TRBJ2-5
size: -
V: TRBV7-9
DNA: TGTGCCAGCAGCGCCGAAGAGACCCAGTACTTC
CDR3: CASSAEETQYF

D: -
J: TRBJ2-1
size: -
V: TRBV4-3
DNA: TGCGCCAGCAGCCCGTCTAGGACGGGCTACAATGAGCAGTTCTTC
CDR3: CASSPSRTGYNEQFF

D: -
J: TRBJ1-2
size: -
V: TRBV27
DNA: TGTGCCAGCAGTTTATCTGGGGGAGGTGGCTACACCTTC
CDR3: CASSLSGGGGYTF

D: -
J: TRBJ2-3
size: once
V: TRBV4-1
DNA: TGCGCCAGCAGCCAAGGAGAGGGCACAGATACGCAGTATTTT
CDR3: CASSQGEGTDTQYF

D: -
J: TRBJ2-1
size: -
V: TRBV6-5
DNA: TGTGCCAGCACGGGAACCGGGAACTCCTACAATGAGCAGTTCTTC
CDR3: CASTGTGNSYNEQFF

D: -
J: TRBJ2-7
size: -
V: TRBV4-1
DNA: TGCGCCAGCAGCCGAGGAACGACAGGTCCTCACTACGAGCAGTACTTC
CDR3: CASSRGTTGPHYEQYF

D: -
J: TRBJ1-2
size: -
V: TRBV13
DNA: TGTGCCAGCAGCTTATCCCGGCGAGACTATGGCTACACCTTC
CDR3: CASSLSRRDYGYTF

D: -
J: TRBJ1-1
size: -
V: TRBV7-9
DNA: TGTGCCAGCAGCCCGGTTGCGTGGGCAGGGTTATCTGAAGCTTTCTTT
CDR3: CASSPVAWAGLSEAFF

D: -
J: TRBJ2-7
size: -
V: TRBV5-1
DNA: TGCGCCAGCAGCTTGGGGGGTACCTACGAGCAGTACTTC
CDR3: CASSLGGTYEQYF

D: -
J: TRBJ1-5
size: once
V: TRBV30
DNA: TGTGCCTGGAGTCCGGAGGGACGGACCTCCAATCAGCCCCAGCATTTT
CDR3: CAWSPEGRTSNQPQHF

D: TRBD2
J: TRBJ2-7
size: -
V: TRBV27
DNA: TGTGCCAGCAGGGGACTAGCGGGAGGCAAAGATGTCGAGCAGTACTTC
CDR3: CASRGLAGGKDVEQYF

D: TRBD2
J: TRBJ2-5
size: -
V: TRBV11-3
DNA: TGTGCCAGCAGCTCGAGCGGGACGGGGCAGACCCAGTACTTC
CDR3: CASSSSGTGQTQYF

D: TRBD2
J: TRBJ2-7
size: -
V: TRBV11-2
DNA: TGTGCCAGCAGTCTAACTAGCGCCTACTCCTACGAGCAGTACTTC
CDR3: CASSLTSAYSYEQYF

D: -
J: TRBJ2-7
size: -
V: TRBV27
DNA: TGTGCCAGCAGTTTCAACCTACGCGAGCAGTACTTC
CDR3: CASSFNLREQYF

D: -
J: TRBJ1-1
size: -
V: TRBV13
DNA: TGTGCCAGCAGGGCGGCAGATAACAACACTGAAGCTTTCTTT
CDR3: CASRAADNNTEAFF

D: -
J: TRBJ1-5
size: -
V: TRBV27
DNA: TGTGCCAGCAGTTTATCCGGCGTAGTCAATCAGCCCCAGCATTTT
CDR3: CASSLSGVVNQPQHF

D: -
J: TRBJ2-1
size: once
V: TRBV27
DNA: TGTGCCACCAGCTCTTACAATGAGCAGTTCTTC
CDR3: CATSSYNEQFF

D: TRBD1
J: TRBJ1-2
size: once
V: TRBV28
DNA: TGTGCCAGCAGTCCCAGGGGGCGCGACTATGGCTACACCTTC
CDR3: CASSPRGRDYGYTF

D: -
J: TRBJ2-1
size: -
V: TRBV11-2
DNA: TGTGCCAGCTTCGGAAGCCAAATACAAAAGGGGTACAATGAGCAGTTCTTC
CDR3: CASFGSQIQKGYNEQFF

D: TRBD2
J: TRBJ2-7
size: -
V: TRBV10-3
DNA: TGTGCCACAGATCCAGGACTAGCGGGAGTTTACGAGCAGTACTTC
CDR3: CATDPGLAGVYEQYF

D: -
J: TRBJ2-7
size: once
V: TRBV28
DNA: TGTGCCAGCAGTTTCGCAGAAATATCCTACGAGCAGTACTTC
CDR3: CASSFAEISYEQYF

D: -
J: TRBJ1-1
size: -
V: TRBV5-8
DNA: TGTGCCAGCAGCTTGGGTTCGCGGCCCCTTAACACTGAAGCTTTCTTT
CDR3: CASSLGSRPLNTEAFF

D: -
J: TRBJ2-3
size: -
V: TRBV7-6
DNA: TGTGCCAGCAGCGACCTGGCAGCCACTAGCACAGATACGCAGTATTTT
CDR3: CASSDLAATSTDTQYF

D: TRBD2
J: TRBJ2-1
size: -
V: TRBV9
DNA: TGTGCCAGCAGCGTTACTAGCGCCTACAATGAGCAGTTCTTC
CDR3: CASSVTSAYNEQFF

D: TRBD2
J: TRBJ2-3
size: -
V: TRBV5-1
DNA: TGCGCCAGCAGCTTGGGCCTAGCGGCTAGCACAGATACGCAGTATTTT
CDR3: CASSLGLAASTDTQYF

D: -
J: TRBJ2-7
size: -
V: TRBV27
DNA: TGTGCCAGCGAAGAGATGATCTGGGCAGGAACCTACGAGCAGTACTTC
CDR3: CASEEMIWAGTYEQYF

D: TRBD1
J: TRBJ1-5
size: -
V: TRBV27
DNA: TGTGCCAGCAGTTCGGGACAGGGGGCGCGGGAGCCCCAGCATTTT
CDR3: CASSSGQGAREPQHF

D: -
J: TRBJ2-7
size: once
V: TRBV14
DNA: TGTGCCAGCAGCCACGTTGGGGTGTGGGACGAGCAGTACTTC
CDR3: CASSHVGVWDEQYF

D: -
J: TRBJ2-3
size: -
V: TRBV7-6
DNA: TGTGCCAGCAGCTTAGCGCTCGGCGGCCGATCAGATACGCAGTATTTT
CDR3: CASSLALGGRSDTQYF

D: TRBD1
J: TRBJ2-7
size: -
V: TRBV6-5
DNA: TGTGCCAGCAATAACGGACAGGGGGCGGAAGAGCAGTACTTC
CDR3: CASNNGQGAEEQYF

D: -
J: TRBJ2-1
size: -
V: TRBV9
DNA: TGTGCCAGCAGCCAAGACAACTCCAATGAGCAGTTCTTC
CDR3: CASSQDNSNEQFF

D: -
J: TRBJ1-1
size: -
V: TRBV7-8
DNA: TGTGCCAGCAGCTTGTCAGTGGAAGCTTTCTTT
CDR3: CASSLSVEAFF

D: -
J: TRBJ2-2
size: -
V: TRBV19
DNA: TGTGCCAGTAGTATTGTTTCGGGGGCCTACCGCGAGCTGTTTTTT
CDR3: CASSIVSGAYRELFF

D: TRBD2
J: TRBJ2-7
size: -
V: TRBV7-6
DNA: TGTGCCAGCAACGCCCAGCGCAAGCGGGAGTTGAGTGAGCAGTACTTC
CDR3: CASNAQRKRELSEQYF

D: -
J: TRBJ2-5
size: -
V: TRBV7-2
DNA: TGTGCCAGCAGTCTCCCGCTGGAACCAGAGACCCAGTACTTC
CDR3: CASSLPLEPETQYF

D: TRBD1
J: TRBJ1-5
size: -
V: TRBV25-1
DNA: TGTGCCAGCAATGGGACAGATAGCAATCAGCCCCAGCATTTT
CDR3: CASNGTDSNQPQHF

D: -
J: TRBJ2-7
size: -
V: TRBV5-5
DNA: TGTGCCAGCAGCTCTCAGGCCCGAAGAACCTACGAGCAGTACTTC
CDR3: CASSSQARRTYEQYF

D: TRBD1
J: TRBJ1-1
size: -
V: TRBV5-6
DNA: TGTGCCAGCAGCTCCACAGGGGAAGTGGTCACTGAAGCTTTCTTT
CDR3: CASSSTGEVVTEAFF

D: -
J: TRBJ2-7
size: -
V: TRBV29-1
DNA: TGCAGCGTCCCCATATCCTACGAGCAGTACTTC
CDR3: CSVPISYEQYF

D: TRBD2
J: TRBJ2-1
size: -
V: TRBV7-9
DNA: TGTGCCAGCAGCAAAGGGACTAGCGGGTATAATGAGCAGTTCTTC
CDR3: CASSKGTSGYNEQFF

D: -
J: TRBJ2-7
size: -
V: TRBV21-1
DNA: TGTGCCAGCAGCAAAGTTGGCCAGGTCGGCTCCTACGAGCAGTACTTC
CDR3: CASSKVGQVGSYEQYF

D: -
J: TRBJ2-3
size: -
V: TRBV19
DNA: TGTGCCAGTAGTATCGGTGAGGGCAGGGTGGGCACAGATACGCAGTATTTT
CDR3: CASSIGEGRVGTDTQYF

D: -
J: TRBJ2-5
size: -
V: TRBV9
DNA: TGTGCCAGCAGCGTAGACGAGGGGCCGCCACAAGAGACCCAGTACTTC
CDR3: CASSVDEGPPQETQYF

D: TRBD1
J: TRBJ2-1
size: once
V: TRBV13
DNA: TGTGCCAGCTTAAGAGGGGAAAACAGGGGCGCCAATGAGCAGTTCTTC
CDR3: CASLRGENRGANEQFF

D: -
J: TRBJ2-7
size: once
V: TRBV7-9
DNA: TGTGCCAGCAGCTCCGAAGGGGTGAAGCAGTACTTC
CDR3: CASSSEGVKQYF

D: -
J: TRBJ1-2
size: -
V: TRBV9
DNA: TGTGCCAGCAGCGTAGAAGGTTATGGCTACACCTTC
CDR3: CASSVEGYGYTF

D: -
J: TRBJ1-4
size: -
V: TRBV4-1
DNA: TGCGCCAGCAGCCAAGATGCCGGGGGACTTGAAAAACTGTTTTTT
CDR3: CASSQDAGGLEKLFF

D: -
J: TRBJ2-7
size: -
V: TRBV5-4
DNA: TGTGCCAGCAGCTCCAGCACCTACGAGCAGTACTTC
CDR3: CASSSSTYEQYF

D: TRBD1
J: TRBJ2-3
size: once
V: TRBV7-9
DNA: TGTGCCAGCAGCTTACCACAGGGGACAGATACGCAGTATTTT
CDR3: CASSLPQGTDTQYF

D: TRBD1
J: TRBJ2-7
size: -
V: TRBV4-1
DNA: TGCGCCAGCAGCCAAGATCCCGGACAGGGAGATTACTACGAGCAGTACTTC
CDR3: CASSQDPGQGDYYEQYF

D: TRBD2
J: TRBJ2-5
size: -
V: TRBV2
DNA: TGTGCCAGCCGAGAACATAGCGGGCCCACACGGGGGACCCAGTACTTC
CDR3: CASREHSGPTRGTQYF

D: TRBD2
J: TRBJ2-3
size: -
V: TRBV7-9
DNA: TGTGCCAGCAGCTCGACGGGACTAGCGGTCACAGATACGCAGTATTTT
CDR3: CASSSTGLAVTDTQYF

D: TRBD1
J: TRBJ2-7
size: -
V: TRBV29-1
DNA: TGCAGCGTTAAGACAGGGGGATTATACGAGCAGTACTTC
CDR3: CSVKTGGLYEQYF

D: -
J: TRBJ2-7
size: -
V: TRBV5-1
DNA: TGCGCCAGCAGCTTGGGTTTAGGGGTCCCCTACGAGCAGTACTTC
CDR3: CASSLGLGVPYEQYF

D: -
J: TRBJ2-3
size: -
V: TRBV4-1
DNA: TGCGCCAGCAGCCTCGGAGATACGCAGTATTTT
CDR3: CASSLGDTQYF